This T cell receptor beta chain derives from a study of response to subunit inactivated influenza vaccine (dated by TCRdb to the late 2010s). Looking at the study overall: To follow how T cells responded to a trivalent subunit inactivated influenza vaccine, the researchers relied on deep quantitative profiling of the T cell receptor repertoire.

The CDR3 covers 14 residues, taking in both the cysteine and the phenylalanine. CDR3 DNA is the only sequence kept; it has 42 bases, read in frame from the first base. Clipping removes 0 bases from V and 8 bases from J, with 5 as the unmatched junction base count. From the germline V gene, CDR1 is SGHVS and CDR2 is FNYEAQ. The study at large found these results: It was suggested by the authors that each seasonal influenza vaccination may recruit only a limited number of new T cells.

For this clonotype: No cognate antigen has been identified for it. No base quality information exists; no much larger clone differs at one position.

Libraries were constructed by RT-PCR. The sequencer was an Illumina HiSeq 2500. Using fastp trimming at Q25 and MiXCR clonotype assembly, TCRdb reanalyzed the public sequencing data and kept in-frame beta chains. Rows are unified per CDR3 protein, each entry keeping the most common DNA and genes. In all, the sample holds roughly 700,000 distinct CDR3 sequences, and approximately 14% of those were seen once. Of the sample, around 10% falls within the top ten clones. This clonotype was sampled from a man aged 50 to 60 who received an inactivated influenza vaccine. Donor details come from another sample of the same person, matched by shared clones. The rearranged segments are TRBV7-6 and TRBJ2-3, with 7 junctional bases fitting TRBD1. Sequences were derived from PBMCs from blood, sampled less than 13 days after vaccination. At the DNA level, the sequence is TGTGCCAGCAGCTTAGCGAGGGGGCCGGGTACGCAGTATTTT. This sequence encodes CASSLARGPGTQYF.